This TCR beta chain was observed in a study of T-cell reconstitution after alpha-beta-depleted transplantation in children (TCRdb year 2016). As for the study more broadly: Using TCR repertoire profiling, the study followed T-cell immune reconstitution in a quantitative way in children after TCRalphabeta/CD19-depleted allogeneic hematopoietic cell transplantation.

The germline V gene yields SGHAT for CDR1 and FQNNGV for CDR2. V loses 1 base at its end and J loses 0 bases; junction bases beyond the gene matches: 6. Including the terminal cysteine and phenylalanine, the CDR3 comprises 19 residues. Only CDR3 DNA is held: 57 bases, read in frame from base 1. Receptors were amplified or captured by PCR. Sequenced on an Illumina HiSeq 2500. TCR library preparation used molecular barcoding, with unique molecular identifiers applied to normalize quantification of the TCRbeta repertoire. TCRdb reworked the public reads: Q25 trimming with fastp, MiXCR clone assembly, productive beta chains retained. Records with the same CDR3 protein are collapsed into one entry carrying the most frequent genes and DNA. The table for this sample lists about 410,000 distinct CDR3 sequences; about a fifth of them were counted only once. 3.8% of the sample belongs to the ten largest clones.

Regarding this clonotype: It lacks a known antigen. Base qualities are not at hand, and no much larger clone is one base apart.

This sequence was found in a human donor who donated a stem cell graft to a child with acute myeloid leukemia. Sample: PBMCs from the stem cell graft donor, taken from the stem cell graft. The sequence is built from TRBV11-2 and TRBJ2-4; 13 bases in the middle match TRBD2. The DNA is TGTGCCAGCAGCTTAGTCGGGACTAGCGGGATACTAGCCAAAAACATTCAGTACTTC. Translated, this gives CASSLVGTSGILAKNIQYF.